These T cell receptor beta chains were read from a single sample in a study of CD8 T cells in Susac syndrome. TCRdb itself ran the immunoSEQ multiplex PCR reads through MiXCR, one entry per CDR3 protein. The data contain about 83,000 distinct CDR3 sequences, 90% to 97% of them seen just once; the ten biggest clones take up approximately 0.41%. The source material was CD8+ T cells from PBMCs. Receptors originate from a human donor with Susac syndrome. The CDR3 runs from the conserved cysteine through the conserved F or W. A D gene is named only where the DNA matches it firmly. Clone size, where shown, is once, few, many, or a class for clones that have expanded.

clone size	V gene	D gene	J gene	CDR3 protein	CDR3 DNA
.	TRBV7-9	.	TRBJ2-3	CASHTDTQYF	TGTGCCAGCCACACAGATACGCAGTATTTT
.	TRBV29-1	TRBD1	TRBJ2-6	CSVESGTGTLPGANVLTF	TGCAGCGTTGAATCGGGGACAGGGACGCTGCCTGGGGCCAACGTCCTGACTTTC
.	TRBV2	.	TRBJ1-3	CASTVDSSGNTIYF	TGTGCCAGCACCGTGGATAGCTCTGGAAACACCATATATTTT
.	TRBV4-3	TRBD2	TRBJ2-1	CASSQEGGGVGDEQFF	TGCGCCAGCAGCCAAGAGGGCGGGGGGGTAGGCGATGAGCAGTTCTTC
.	TRBV4-1	.	TRBJ2-5	CASSQDDGDYQETQYF	TGCGCCAGCAGCCAAGACGATGGGGACTACCAAGAGACCCAGTACTTC
.	TRBV27	.	TRBJ2-3	CASSPIGGDYSTDTQYF	TGTGCCAGCAGCCCCATAGGGGGGGACTATAGCACAGATACGCAGTATTTT
.	TRBV7-8	.	TRBJ2-1	CASSPGRDPYNEQFF	TGTGCCAGCAGCCCCGGCAGGGACCCTTACAATGAGCAGTTCTTC
.	TRBV20-1	TRBD1	TRBJ2-5	CSASGTGVEQETQYF	TGCAGTGCTAGTGGAACAGGGGTGGAACAAGAGACCCAGTACTTC
once	TRBV20-1	.	TRBJ1-1	CSASQGYTEAFF	TGCAGTGCTTCACAGGGTTACACTGAAGCTTTCTTT
.	TRBV6-5	.	TRBJ2-5	CASRAARETQYF	TGTGCCAGCAGGGCAGCCCGAGAGACCCAGTACTTC
.	TRBV9	.	TRBJ1-2	CASSPSRRGGYTF	TGTGCCAGCAGCCCCTCCAGAAGGGGCGGCTACACCTTC
few	TRBV5-6	.	TRBJ2-3	CASSTSTDTQYF	TGTGCCAGCAGCACAAGCACAGATACGCAGTATTTT
.	TRBV20-1	.	TRBJ2-3	CSARDWGGTDTQYF	TGCAGTGCTAGAGATTGGGGGGGCACAGATACGCAGTATTTT
once	TRBV4-1	.	TRBJ2-1	CASRMELFYNEQFF	TGCGCCAGCAGGATGGAACTTTTCTACAATGAGCAGTTCTTC
.	TRBV20-1	.	TRBJ2-1	CSARAGPQRYNEQFF	TGCAGTGCTAGGGCCGGACCTCAGCGGTACAATGAGCAGTTCTTC